This T cell receptor beta chain is from a study of T cell responses to AZD1222 COVID-19 vaccine. Notes on the study in general: Females outnumbered males among donors, who were mostly white British; clonal diversity was possibly underestimated.

Notes on this clone: Antigen specificity is unknown.

CDR3 length: 14 residues. From germline, CDR1 is MNHEY and CDR2 SVGAGI. Trimming pared 2 bases from V and 2 bases from J, leaving 6 bases between. Clones were read by immunoSEQ multiplex PCR, and TCRdb kept only the in-frame ones, dropping some. The repertoire includes 120,000 or so clones, around 91% of them detected once, and more than 2.5% sits in the top ten. The source material was peripheral blood, sampled on day 0 of AZD1222 vaccination. This TCR came from an adult in good health. The gene calls are TRBV6-5 and TRBJ1-4; D is unresolved. CDR3 amino acids: CASSYDGTNEKLFF. CDR3 bases: TGTGCCAGCAGTTACGACGGCACTAATGAAAAACTGTTTTTT.